Shown below are 16 T cell receptor beta chains from a single sample sequenced in a study of identical twins' blood T cells. TCRdb itself ran the 5' RACE reads through MiXCR, one entry per CDR3 protein. The sample includes roughly 340,000 distinct CDR3 sequences, 28% of them seen just once. Sequenced: PBMCs. All receptors come from a woman aged 18 to 50 in good health.

The chain uses TRBV20-1 and TRBJ1-5; D remains ambiguous. The CDR3 contains 14 residues. Deletions cut 3 bases from V and 2 bases from J, with 11 bases between. Per germline, CDR1 DFQATT and CDR2 SNEGSKA (reference sequence). CDR3 residues: CSASPPGGNQPQHF. For the CDR3, the DNA is TGCAGTGCTAGCCCCCCGGGTGGCAATCAGCCCCAGCATTTT.

The chain employs TRBV7-9 and TRBJ1-2; D is possibly TRBD1 (5 bases). Per the germline V gene, CDR1 is SEHNR and CDR2 is FQNEAQ (reference sequence). V lost 10 bases and J 3 bases, leaving 21 bases between the germline ends. The CDR3 is 15 amino acids. The CDR3 DNA reads TGTGCCATCCTCGAGGTGAGGGGAAGGCACTATGGCTACACCTTC. The encoded protein is CAILEVRGRHYGYTF.

The CDR3 sequence is CASSTKGGVGYTF. The CDR3 bases are TGTGCCAGCTCTACAAAGGGCGGCGTTGGCTACACCTTC. The rearrangement uses TRBV28 and TRBJ1-2; unclear D gene. Germline V CDR1 and CDR2: MDHEN, SYDVKM. Trimming cost V 8 bases and J 7 bases, with 17 bases left between them. This CDR3 is 13 amino acids long.

Worth noting for this clonotype: Sequence at one end of the junction differs from germline and may be a read error. V is TRBV6-5 and J is TRBJ2-6; D might be TRBD1 or TRBD2, each matching 5 bases. The germline V gene encodes CDR1 MNHEY and CDR2 SVGAGI. CDR3 length: 15 residues. CDR3 region: CVSGEKISGANVRTF. CDR3 sequence (DNA): TGTGTCAGCGGTGAGAAAATCTCTGGGGCCAACGTCCGGACTTTC.

This chain joins TRBV6-6 and TRBJ2-2; D might be TRBD2 (5 bases). Germline V gene data show CDR1 as MNHNY and CDR2 as SVGAGI (reference sequence). The length of the CDR3 is 16 residues. Trimming left V 0 bases short and J 7 bases short, with 15 bases between. Written as DNA, the CDR3 is TGTGCCAGCAGTTACTCGACGGCTAGCTCTAGCGGGGAGCTGTTTTTT. It specifies CASSYSTASSSGELFF.

The chain links TRBV27 to TRBJ1-6, with D possibly matching TRBD1 (5 bases). The CDR3 is made up of 17 amino acids. Germline V gene lookup returns CDR1 MNHEY and CDR2 SMNVEV (reference sequence). Trimming removed 2 bases from V and 3 bases from J, with 14 bases in between. CDR3 DNA sequence: TGTGCCAGCAGTTTACTCTCCGGGGGAATCTATAATTCACCCCTCCACTTT. Residues: CASSLLSGGIYNSPLHF.

The J gene is TRBJ2-1, the V gene TRBV5-6; the D gene is possibly TRBD2 (6 bases). Germline CDR1 SGHDT, CDR2 YYEEEE. Trimming removed 1 base at V and 7 bases at J, with 12 bases between. The CDR3 has 14 residues. The CDR3 is CASSLTGSPNEQFF. CDR3 DNA sequence: TGTGCCAGCAGCTTGACCGGGAGTCCTAATGAGCAGTTCTTC.

The chain links TRBV7-2 to TRBJ1-1, with D unresolved. Germline V gene data show CDR1 as SGHTA and CDR2 as FQGNSA. This CDR3 spans 16 amino acids. V was trimmed by 2 bases and J by 2 bases, leaving 15 bases between them. Here the CDR3 DNA reads TGTGCCAGCAGCTTAAGGTTCGGGGAGCATAACACTGAAGCTTTCTTT. Encoded protein: CASSLRFGEHNTEAFF.

This rearrangement joins TRBV4-3 to TRBJ1-1; D remains unclear. Deletions cut 6 bases from V and 1 base from J, with 9 bases between. The CDR3 contains 13 residues. Germline V gene sequence: CDR1 LGHNA, CDR2 YSLEER. In nucleotides, the CDR3 is TGCGCCAGCAGTACAGAGACGAACACTGAAGCTTTCTTT. Its protein is CASSTETNTEAFF.

In this sample, this clonotype turned up a few times. This chain uses TRBV20-1 with TRBJ1-1; weak D call: TRBD1 (5 bases). The CDR3 spans 12 residues. CDR1 DFQATT and CDR2 SNEGSKA come from the germline V gene (reference sequence). The CDR3 sequence is CRPGTGNTEAFF. CDR3 nucleotides: TGCAGACCGGGGACCGGGAACACTGAAGCTTTCTTT.

The V and J genes are TRBV29-1 and TRBJ1-2; unclear D gene. Trimming stripped 6 bases from V and 4 bases from J, with 9 bases between. CDR3 length: 11 amino acids. The V gene's germline CDR1 is SQVTM and CDR2 ANQGSEA. CDR3 coding DNA: TGCAGCGTCGTGGAATCCTATGGCTACACCTTC. This translates into CSVVESYGYTF.

On this clonotype: Compared with germline, one end of the junction differs, possibly owing to a read error. The chain couples TRBV2 to TRBJ1-5; D remains ambiguous. Germline values: CDR1 SNHLY, CDR2 FYNNEI. The CDR3 loop spans 14 amino acids. The CDR3 spells CASSGPFSDQPQHF. CDR3 in DNA: TGTGCCAGCAGTGGCCCTTTTAGCGATCAGCCCCAGCATTTT.

This clonotype has more than one count but fewer than ten. The chain employs TRBV15 and TRBJ2-1, with 8 nucleotides matching TRBD2. Per the germline V gene, CDR1 is LNHNV and CDR2 is YYDKDF (reference sequence). The CDR3 is 13 residues long. The V gene end was trimmed by 6 bases and the J gene end by 4 bases; junction bases not matched to a gene: 2. The CDR3 loop reads CATRLAAYNEQFF. CDR3 in DNA: TGTGCCACCAGACTAGCGGCATACAATGAGCAGTTCTTC.

The chain has TRBV4-3 and TRBJ1-1; no firm D call. CDR1 LGHNA and CDR2 YSLEER come from the germline V gene. The CDR3 has 13 amino acids. V dropped 0 bases and J dropped 4 bases, with 6 bases sitting between them. CDR3 residues: CASSQELRTEAFF. In nucleotides, the CDR3 is TGCGCCAGCAGCCAAGAGCTCCGCACTGAAGCTTTCTTT.

The rearrangement joins TRBV20-1 to TRBJ2-1, with D hard to call. The V end lost 3 bases, the J end lost 0 bases, and 15 bases lay between the germline ends. CDR1 DFQATT and CDR2 SNEGSKA come from the germline V gene (reference sequence). The CDR3 is 16 amino acids. CDR3 sequence (DNA): TGCAGTGCTAGTTTGGCTCTTCGAAGCTCCTACAATGAGCAGTTCTTC. Amino acid sequence: CSASLALRSSYNEQFF.

The rearrangement uses TRBV24-1 and TRBJ1-5, with D uncertain. The V end was cut by 9 bases, the J end by 6 bases, with 11 bases between. CDR1 and CDR2 from the germline V gene are KGHDR and SFDVKD. CDR3 length: 12 amino acids. The CDR3 loop is CATSDGCQPQHF. As DNA, the CDR3 is TGTGCCACCTCGGACGGGTGTCAGCCCCAGCATTTT.